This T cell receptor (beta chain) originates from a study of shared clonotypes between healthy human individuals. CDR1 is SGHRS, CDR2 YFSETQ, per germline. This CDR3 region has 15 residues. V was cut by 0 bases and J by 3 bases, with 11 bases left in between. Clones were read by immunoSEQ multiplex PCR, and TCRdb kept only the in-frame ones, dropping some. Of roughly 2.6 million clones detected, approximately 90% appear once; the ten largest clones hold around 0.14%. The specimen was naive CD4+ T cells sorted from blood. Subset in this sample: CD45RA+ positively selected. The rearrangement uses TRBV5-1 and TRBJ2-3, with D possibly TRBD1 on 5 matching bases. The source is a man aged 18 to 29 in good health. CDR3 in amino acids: CASSLEVRATDTQYF. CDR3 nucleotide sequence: TGCGCCAGCAGCTTGGAAGTCAGGGCGACAGATACGCAGTATTTT.